What follows describes a single T cell receptor beta chain. Its antigen is not yet known. No qualities accompany the bases; no much larger clone lies one base away. Whole blood was collected in K2EDTA tubes by collaborating institutions according to the institutions' own protocols. For TCRbeta analysis, collaborators shipped samples in one of three forms: frozen whole blood, isolated PBMCs, or DNA extracted from either of those sample types. The germline V gene yields SGHVS for CDR1 and FQNEAQ for CDR2. V gives up 1 base and J gives up 1 base, and the segment between their germline ends measures 14 bases. The CDR3 covers 17 residues, taking in both the cysteine and the phenylalanine. Here the CDR3 DNA is all that survives: 51 bases in frame from base 1. The data were obtained in a study of blood T cell repertoires in COVID-19 (dated by TCRdb to the early 2020s). About the full investigation: The collaborator samples originated in the United States, Italy and Spain and spanned the acute and convalescent phases of COVID-19. Where available, HLA class I and class II types were obtained from metadata supplied by the sample provider rather than from assay-based typing. The samples were drawn from two sources: the first 160 participants of the ongoing ImmuneRACE study, and 1,000 to 1,500 subjects contributed by 6 global collaborators. The dataset comprised deeply sampled blood TCRbeta repertoires from subjects exposed to, actively infected with, or recovered from COVID-19. The prospective study material was composed of cDNA or gDNA derived from T cells, B-cell-depleted T cells, or PBMCs. The repertoires were released in a freely available public database meant as a resource for research on the immune response to SARS-CoV-2. Nearly every sample came with metadata listing a de-identified subject ID, COVID-19 status, age in years and sex.

The investigation overall reported the following: The amount of clinical and demographic metadata varied by source and participant and was provided uncurated.

TCRbeta CDR3 regions were amplified from genomic DNA using the immunoSEQ Assay, a bias-controlled multiplex PCR. The authors' pipeline ran thus. The number of nucleated cells in each sample was estimated from the amplification of reference gene primers within the assay. Sequence reads were collapsed and filtered to measure the absolute abundance of every unique TCRbeta CDR3 rearrangement. For each sample, productive Simpson clonality was calculated as the square root of Simpson's diversity index over productive rearrangements. The source is immuneACCESS, and TCRdb retained only in-frame sequences with V and J called. Part of the clones is not carried over; for the studies checked, unresolved V genes explain less than half of this, and the remainder is unexplained. The D gene and trimming were derived from the DNA, and the V and J assignments and clone size from that table. Here the sample has some 190,000 clones; about 86% occur a single time. The ten largest clonotypes hold around 1.5% of the sample.

The source is a man aged 18 to 30 with active or convalescent COVID-19. The receptor chain draws on TRBV7-8 and TRBJ2-1, with the identity of the D gene unclear. The sequenced material came from peripheral blood. The bases are TGTGCCAGCAGCTTAGAGCAGGCCCTTTGGTCCTACAATGAGCAGTTCTTC. Its translation reads: CASSLEQALWSYNEQFF.